The rows below give T cell receptor beta chains drawn from one sample of a study of spatial heterogeneity in lung cancer. MiXCR, run by TCRdb on the 5' RACE reads, gives a single entry per CDR3 protein. The profile shows tens of thousands of distinct CDR3 sequences, around 7% of them singletons. Sequenced material: PBMCs, taken at follow-up. These receptors were obtained from a female donor with early-stage non-small cell lung cancer. CDR3s include the opening cysteine and the closing phenylalanine or tryptophan. A D gene is named only where the DNA matches it firmly. Size is stated for part of the rows, as once, few or many counts, or as a class when the clone is expanded.

j_call,clone_size,v_call,d_call,cdr3_nt,cdr3_aa
TRBJ1-2,NA,TRBV20-1,TRBD1,TGCAGTGCCAAAGACAGGGGGACTGGAGGCTACACCTTC,CSAKDRGTGGYTF
TRBJ2-5,few,TRBV3-1,NA,TGTGCCAGCACCCGAGGAGGGGTCTACTCGGGGGAGACCCAGTACTTC,CASTRGGVYSGETQYF
TRBJ2-2,NA,TRBV7-3,NA,TGTGCCAGCAGCTCGGGGAGCGGGTCGAACACCGGGGAGCTGTTTTTT,CASSSGSGSNTGELFF
TRBJ2-7,many,TRBV6-2/TRBV6-3,NA,TGTGCCAGCAGTTTAGAGGGAACCTACGAGCAGTACTTC,CASSLEGTYEQYF
TRBJ1-6,NA,TRBV4-1,NA,TGCGCCAGCAGCCCACTCGGTGTTTCCCCCCTCCACTTT,CASSPLGVSPLHF
TRBJ2-3,NA,TRBV3-1,NA,TGTGCCAGCAGCCAAGATATACGGGACTTCCCCGATACGCAGTATTTT,CASSQDIRDFPDTQYF
TRBJ1-2,NA,TRBV24-1,NA,TGTGCCACCAGTGGTCCCCGGGACGGTATTAACTATGGCTACACCTTC,CATSGPRDGINYGYTF
TRBJ2-7,many,TRBV20-1,NA,TGCAGTGCTAGACCAGGGGAGCCCTACGAGCAGTACTTC,CSARPGEPYEQYF
TRBJ1-6,many,TRBV7-2,NA,TGTGCCAGCAGCTTAGGACCGGGGGGGCTGAATTCACCCCTCCACTTT,CASSLGPGGLNSPLHF
TRBJ1-1,many,TRBV7-6,TRBD1,TGTGCCAGCAGCTCTCAGGGGGCGACTGAAGCTTTCTTT,CASSSQGATEAFF
TRBJ2-7,few,TRBV3-1,TRBD2,TGTGCCAGCAGCCAAGTGGTTAGCGGGGAATCCGAGCAGTACTTC,CASSQVVSGESEQYF
TRBJ2-6,many,TRBV18,NA,TGTGCCAGCTCAGGGAGCTCTGGGGCCAACGTCCTGACTTTC,CASSGSSGANVLTF
TRBJ1-2,few,TRBV18,NA,TGTGCCAGCTCACCAGGACTTCTCGGAGCTAACTATGGCTACACCTTC,CASSPGLLGANYGYTF
TRBJ2-2,many,TRBV20-1,TRBD2,TGCAGTGCTCCCTCGGCGGGGGGCGCGAACACCGGGGAGCTGTTTTTT,CSAPSAGGANTGELFF
TRBJ2-2,few,TRBV6-2/TRBV6-3,TRBD1,TGTGCCAGCAAACCGGGACAGGGGAACACCGGGGAGCTGTTTTTT,CASKPGQGNTGELFF
TRBJ2-7,NA,TRBV3-1,NA,TGTGCCAGCAGCTTCACCCGTATGGAGCAGTACTTC,CASSFTRMEQYF
TRBJ1-4,many,TRBV9,NA,TGTGCCAGCAGCGGACCAGGAGCAACTAATGAAAAACTGTTTTTT,CASSGPGATNEKLFF
TRBJ2-2,NA,TRBV15,NA,TGTGCCACCAGCAGAGTTGACGGGGAGCTGTTTTTT,CATSRVDGELFF
TRBJ1-6,few,TRBV5-5,TRBD1,TGTGCCAGCAGCCCTTATCCGGGACAGGAGAATTCACCCCTCCACTTT,CASSPYPGQENSPLHF
TRBJ2-3,many,TRBV6-5,TRBD1,TGTGCCAGCAGTTCACAGGGGGCCACAGATACGCAGTATTTT,CASSSQGATDTQYF
TRBJ2-1,NA,TRBV3-1,NA,TGTGCCAGCAGCCAGGGGGGAAGTGGCAATGAGCAGTTCTTC,CASSQGGSGNEQFF
TRBJ2-3,few,TRBV27,NA,TGTGCCAGCAGTTTTTGGTCGCCCGGGAGCACAGATACGCAGTATTTT,CASSFWSPGSTDTQYF
TRBJ2-2,many,TRBV6-2/TRBV6-3,NA,TGTGCCAGCAGTTACTCGGGCTCCGGGGAGCTGTTTTTT,CASSYSGSGELFF
TRBJ1-1,many,TRBV5-1,NA,TGCGCCAGCAGCTTGTTCGGGGGCACCACTGAAGCTTTCTTT,CASSLFGGTTEAFF
TRBJ1-1,many,TRBV5-1,NA,TGCGCCAGCAGCCCTGGGGCGGGGCCGAGCACTGAAGCTTTCTTT,CASSPGAGPSTEAFF
TRBJ1-2,NA,TRBV6-5,NA,TGTGCCAGCATGGCGACACCCTATGGCTACACCTTC,CASMATPYGYTF
TRBJ1-4,many,TRBV18,NA,TGTGCCAGCTCACCTTGGGGATTAGTTGAAAAACTGTTTTTT,CASSPWGLVEKLFF
TRBJ1-2,many,TRBV5-4,NA,TGTGCCAGCAGCTTGGGCATTACGGGCCAAACAACTGGGGGCTACACCTTC,CASSLGITGQTTGGYTF
TRBJ1-3,few,TRBV28,NA,TGTGCCAGCAGTTTTAGAAACACCATATATTTT,CASSFRNTIYF
TRBJ2-7,many,TRBV6-2/TRBV6-3,NA,TGTGCCAGCAGATACCAGGGGCCATTGGAAGAGCAGTACTTC,CASRYQGPLEEQYF
TRBJ2-5,many,TRBV15,NA,TGTGCCACCCTCCGTGGGGGGGCAGGAGAGACCCAGTACTTC,CATLRGGAGETQYF
TRBJ2-3,many,TRBV29-1,TRBD1,TGCAGCGTTCTACAGGGGGCGCAAGATACGCAGTATTTT,CSVLQGAQDTQYF
TRBJ2-5,many,TRBV7-3,NA,TGTGCCAGCAGCCTAGGACGGCAAGAGACCCAGTACTTC,CASSLGRQETQYF
TRBJ1-2,many,TRBV28,NA,TGTGCCAGCAGTCCATATCGGGGGGGCGTGAACTATGGCTACACCTTC,CASSPYRGGVNYGYTF
TRBJ2-3,NA,TRBV5-1,TRBD2,TGCGCCAGCAGCCGGGGGGGCACAGATACGCAGTATTTT,CASSRGGTDTQYF
TRBJ2-5,many,TRBV13,TRBD2,TGTGCCAGCAGTCGACTAGCTTCGGAGACCCAGTACTTC,CASSRLASETQYF
TRBJ1-5,NA,TRBV12-3/TRBV12-4,TRBD1,TGTGCCAGCAGTTCGCATCAGGGGGCGAACCAGCCCCAGCATTTT,CASSSHQGANQPQHF
TRBJ2-5,many,TRBV7-2,TRBD1,TGTGCCAGCAGCCCCGGGACAGCCTTGTACCAAGAGACCCAGTACTTC,CASSPGTALYQETQYF
TRBJ2-7,NA,TRBV4-3,TRBD2,TGCGCCAGCAGCCAAGCCGTTCCTAGCGGGGGGGCCAAAAGAGAGCAGTACTTC,CASSQAVPSGGAKREQYF
TRBJ2-3,many,TRBV6-1,NA,TGTGCCAGCAGTGAAGTAACTATGGATACGCAGTATTTT,CASSEVTMDTQYF
TRBJ2-1,many,TRBV7-2,TRBD1,TGTGCCAGCAGCTTAGGCGGGACAGGGGTCTACAATGAGCAGTTCTTC,CASSLGGTGVYNEQFF
TRBJ1-1,many,TRBV5-1,NA,TGCGCCAGCAGCTTCCTCATGACAGGGAACACTGAAGCTTTCTTT,CASSFLMTGNTEAFF
TRBJ2-5,few,TRBV2,TRBD2,TGTGCCAGCAGTACTAGCGGGGAGACCCAGTACTTC,CASSTSGETQYF
TRBJ1-6,few,TRBV5-1,NA,TGCGCCAGCAGCCGAGGGACCGCGAGCTCCTATAATTCACCCCTCCACTTT,CASSRGTASSYNSPLHF